The 2 T cell receptor beta chains below were found in one sample sequenced in a study of T cells in Graves' hyperthyroidism and ophthalmopathy (dated by TCRdb to between 2019 and 2020). The library was obtained by multiplex PCR. Reads for this sample came from an Illumina HiSeq 2000. The TCR beta CDR3 regions were amplified from the RNA transcripts. The first round of RT-PCR for the TCR CDR3 was performed with the HTBI primer set and the Qiagen OneStep RT-PCR kit. TCRdb trimmed the raw reads at Q25, called clones with MiXCR and kept productive beta chains. Rows matching on CDR3 protein sequence are summarized as one entry with the most common DNA and genes. This sample holds around 580,000 distinct CDR3 sequences; around 15% were observed only once. The ten most abundant clones make up approximately 20% of the sample. Sequencing was carried out using blood. The receptors derive from a woman aged 18-29 years with Graves' hyperthyroidism.

This clonotype was seen a handful of times. The chain combines TRBV9 with TRBJ2-3, with D perhaps TRBD2 (6 bases). Germline V CDR1 and CDR2: SGDLS, YYNGEE. Trimming cost V 0 bases and J 0 bases, with 11 bases left between them. This CDR3 comprises 16 residues. The CDR3 nucleotides are TGTGCCAGCAGCGTAGGGGGGGTCCATAGCACAGATACGCAGTATTTT. Amino acid sequence: CASSVGGVHSTDTQYF. The full variable domain, completed using reference TRBV9 and TRBJ2-3, is DSGVTQTPKHLITATGQRVTLRCSPRSGDLSVYWYQQSLDQGLQFLIQYYNGEERAKGNILERFSAQQFPDLHSELNLSSLELGDSALYFCASSVGGVHSTDTQYFGPGTRLTVL.

Many counts were recorded for this clonotype. The CDR3 coding sequence is TGCAGTGCAACCACCACTAGCGGGAGTTTCGTCTTACCCCAAGAGACCCAGTACTTC. Translating it yields CSATTTSGSFVLPQETQYF. V usage is TRBV20-1 and J usage is TRBJ2-5; 11 bases align to TRBD2. In germline, CDR1 is DFQATT, CDR2 SNEGSKA (reference sequence). Unmatched junction bases numbered 19, after V lost 6 bases and J lost 1 base. The CDR3 totals 19 residues.